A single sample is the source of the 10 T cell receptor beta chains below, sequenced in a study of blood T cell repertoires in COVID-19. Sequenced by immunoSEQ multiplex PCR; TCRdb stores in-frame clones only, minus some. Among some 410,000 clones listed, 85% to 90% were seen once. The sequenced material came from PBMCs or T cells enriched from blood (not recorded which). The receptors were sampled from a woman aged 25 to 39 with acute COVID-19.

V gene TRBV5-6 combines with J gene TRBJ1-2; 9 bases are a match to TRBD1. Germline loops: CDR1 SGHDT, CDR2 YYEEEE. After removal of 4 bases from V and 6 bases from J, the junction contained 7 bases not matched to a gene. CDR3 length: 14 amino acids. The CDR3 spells CASSPGTGTNGYTF. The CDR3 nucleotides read TGTGCCAGCAGCCCGGGGACAGGGACTAATGGCTACACCTTC.

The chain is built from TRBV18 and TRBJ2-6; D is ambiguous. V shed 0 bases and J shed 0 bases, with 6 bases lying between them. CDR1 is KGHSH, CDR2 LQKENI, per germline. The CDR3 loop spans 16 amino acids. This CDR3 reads CASSPPQDSGANVLTF. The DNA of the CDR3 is TGTGCCAGCTCACCACCTCAGGACTCTGGGGCCAACGTCCTGACTTTC.

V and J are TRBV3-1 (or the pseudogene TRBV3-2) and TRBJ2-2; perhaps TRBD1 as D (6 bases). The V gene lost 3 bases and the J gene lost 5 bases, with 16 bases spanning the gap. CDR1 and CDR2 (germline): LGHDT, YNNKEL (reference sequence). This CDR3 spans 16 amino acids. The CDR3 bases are TGTGCCAGCAGCCACCTCAGGGGTCGTGGGACCGGGGAGCTGTTTTTT. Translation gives CASSHLRGRGTGELFF.

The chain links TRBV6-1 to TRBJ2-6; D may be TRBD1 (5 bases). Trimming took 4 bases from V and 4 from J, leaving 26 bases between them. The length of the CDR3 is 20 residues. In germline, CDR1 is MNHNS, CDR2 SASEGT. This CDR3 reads CASSGIHRNTRPSGANVLTF. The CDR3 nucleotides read TGTGCCAGCAGTGGAATCCACAGGAATACTCGTCCCTCGGGGGCCAACGTCCTGACTTTC.

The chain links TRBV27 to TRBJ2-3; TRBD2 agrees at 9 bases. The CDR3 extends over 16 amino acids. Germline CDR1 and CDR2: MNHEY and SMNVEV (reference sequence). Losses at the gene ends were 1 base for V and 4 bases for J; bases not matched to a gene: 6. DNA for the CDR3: TGTGCCAGCAGTTTATTGGCGGGGGGGCGAGCAGATACGCAGTATTTT. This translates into CASSLLAGGRADTQYF.

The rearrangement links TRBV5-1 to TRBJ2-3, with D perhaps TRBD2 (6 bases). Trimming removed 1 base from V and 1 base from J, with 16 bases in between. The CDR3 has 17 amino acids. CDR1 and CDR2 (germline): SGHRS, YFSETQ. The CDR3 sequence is CASSLPLSGGGTDTQYF. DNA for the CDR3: TGCGCCAGCAGCTTGCCCTTATCCGGCGGGGGCACAGATACGCAGTATTTT.

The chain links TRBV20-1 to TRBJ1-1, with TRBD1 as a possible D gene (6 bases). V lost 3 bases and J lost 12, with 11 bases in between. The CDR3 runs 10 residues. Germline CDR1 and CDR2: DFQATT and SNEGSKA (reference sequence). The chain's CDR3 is CSASRGAPFF. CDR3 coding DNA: TGCAGTGCTAGTCGGGGGGCTCCTTTCTTT.

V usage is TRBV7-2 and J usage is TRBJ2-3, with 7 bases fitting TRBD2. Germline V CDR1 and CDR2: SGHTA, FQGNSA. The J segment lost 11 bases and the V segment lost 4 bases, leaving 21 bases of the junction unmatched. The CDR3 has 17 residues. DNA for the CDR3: TGTGCCAGCAGCTCTTATCCGACCGGGACTACCCCCTACGGGCAGTATTTT. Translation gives CASSSYPTGTTPYGQYF.

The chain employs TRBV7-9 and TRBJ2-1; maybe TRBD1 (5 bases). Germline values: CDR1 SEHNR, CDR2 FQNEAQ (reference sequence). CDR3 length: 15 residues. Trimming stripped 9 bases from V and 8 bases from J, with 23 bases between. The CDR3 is CASRSGYLTVDEQFF. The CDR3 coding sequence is TGTGCCAGTCGGTCAGGGTACCTTACGGTCGATGAGCAGTTCTTC.

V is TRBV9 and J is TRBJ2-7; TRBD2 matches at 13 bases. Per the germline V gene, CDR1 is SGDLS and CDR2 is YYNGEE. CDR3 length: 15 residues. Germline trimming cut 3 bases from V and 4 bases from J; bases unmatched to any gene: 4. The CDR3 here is CASSGLAGGQYEQYF. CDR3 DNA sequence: TGTGCCAGCAGCGGACTAGCGGGGGGACAATACGAGCAGTACTTC.